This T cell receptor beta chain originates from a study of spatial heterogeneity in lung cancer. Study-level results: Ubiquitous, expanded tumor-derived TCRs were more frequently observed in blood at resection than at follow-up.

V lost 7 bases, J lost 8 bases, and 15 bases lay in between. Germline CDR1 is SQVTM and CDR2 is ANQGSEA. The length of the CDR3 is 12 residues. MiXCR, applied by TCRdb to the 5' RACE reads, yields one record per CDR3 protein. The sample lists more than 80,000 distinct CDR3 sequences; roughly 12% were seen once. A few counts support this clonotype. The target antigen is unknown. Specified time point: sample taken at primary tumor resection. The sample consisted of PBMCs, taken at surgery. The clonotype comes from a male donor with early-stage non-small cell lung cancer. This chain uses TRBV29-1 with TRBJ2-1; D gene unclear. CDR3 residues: CSGIESRHEQFF. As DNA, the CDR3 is TGCAGCGGGATAGAGAGTAGGCATGAGCAGTTCTTC.